These T cell receptor beta chains were read from a single sample in a study of identical twins. TCRdb re-analysed the 5' RACE reads in MiXCR, keeping a single row per CDR3 protein. The sample holds 200,000 to 250,000 distinct CDR3 sequences, around 6.8% seen once. These same records also appear under a second study, on yellow fever vaccine responses in identical twins.

The source material was memory (CD45RO+) T cells sorted from blood. The receptors derive from a woman aged 18 to 35 in good health. The CDR3 runs from the conserved cysteine through the conserved F or W. The D gene is left open where the match is weak. Size tells how often a clone was seen (once, few, many) or the class of an expanded clone, and some rows leave it out.

>TRBV7-2|TRBJ1-5|many|-
CASSFLQTQGPQHF
TGTGCCAGCAGCTTTTTACAGACCCAAGGGCCCCAGCATTTT
>TRBV5-1|TRBJ2-2|many|TRBD1
CASSPEGQGIRELFF
TGCGCCAGCAGCCCCGAGGGACAGGGGATTAGGGAGCTGTTTTTT
>TRBV6-1|TRBJ2-7|-|TRBD2
CASSEAFGGAYEQYF
TGTGCCAGCAGTGAAGCGTTTGGGGGGGCCTACGAGCAGTACTTC
>TRBV4-3|TRBJ2-2|-|TRBD1
CASSQLTGGASTGELFF
TGCGCCAGCAGCCAATTAACAGGGGGCGCGAGCACCGGGGAGCTGTTTTTT
>TRBV3-1|TRBJ1-5|few|-
CASSQGSGSNQPQHF
TGTGCCAGCAGCCAAGGCTCGGGGAGCAATCAGCCCCAGCATTTT
>TRBV5-1|TRBJ2-7|-|-
CASSLLDGSYEQYF
TGCGCCAGCAGCCTACTGGACGGTTCATACGAGCAGTACTTC
>TRBV6-1|TRBJ1-1|many|TRBD1
CASRMTGETEAFF
TGTGCCAGCAGAATGACAGGGGAGACTGAAGCTTTCTTT
>TRBV12-3/TRBV12-4|TRBJ2-7|-|-
CASSQQGTRSYEQYF
TGTGCCAGCAGCCAGCAGGGGACTCGCTCCTACGAGCAGTACTTC
>TRBV7-9|TRBJ2-2|many|-
CASSGRQGGTNTGELFF
TGTGCCAGCAGCGGAAGACAGGGAGGTACGAACACCGGGGAGCTGTTTTTT
>TRBV4-1|TRBJ2-7|few|TRBD2
CASSVGLAGGAAYEQYF
TGCGCCAGCAGCGTGGGTCTAGCGGGAGGAGCAGCCTACGAGCAGTACTTC
>TRBV29-1|TRBJ1-2|-|TRBD1
CSVVSGQGARYGYTF
TGCAGCGTTGTCTCGGGACAGGGGGCGCGCTATGGCTACACCTTC
>TRBV7-8|TRBJ2-5|many|-
CASIPQGEETQYF
TGTGCCTCTATCCCGCAGGGAGAGGAGACCCAGTACTTC
>TRBV20-1|TRBJ2-7|few|TRBD1
CSARGDREAYEQYF
TGCAGTGCCAGGGGGGACAGGGAGGCCTACGAGCAGTACTTC
>TRBV7-3|TRBJ2-2|-|TRBD1
CASSLKGTGAIGELFF
TGTGCCAGCAGCTTAAAAGGGACAGGGGCAATCGGGGAGCTGTTTTTT
>TRBV27|TRBJ2-7|-|TRBD2
CASTVRGGTYEQYF
TGTGCCAGCACCGTCCGGGGGGGGACCTACGAGCAGTACTTC
>TRBV24-1|TRBJ2-1|few|-
CATSDFSSSSYNEQFF
TGTGCCACCAGTGATTTCAGCTCCAGCTCCTACAATGAGCAGTTCTTC
>TRBV5-1|TRBJ2-6|-|-
CASSLASGPGANVLTF
TGCGCCAGCAGCTTGGCCTCAGGTCCTGGGGCCAACGTCCTGACTTTC
>TRBV12-3/TRBV12-4|TRBJ2-7|many|-
CASSRSDGRKEQYF
TGTGCCAGCAGTCGGAGCGACGGCCGAAAAGAGCAGTACTTC
>TRBV4-1|TRBJ2-1|-|TRBD2
CASSQSGTSAAEQFF
TGCGCCAGCAGCCAATCGGGGACTAGTGCCGCTGAGCAGTTCTTC
>TRBV20-1|TRBJ2-7|-|TRBD1
CSARGDRGSSYEQYF
TGCAGTGCTAGAGGAGACAGGGGGTCCTCCTACGAGCAGTACTTC
>TRBV10-3|TRBJ2-5|many|TRBD1
CAISGARGAGTGEETQYF
TGTGCCATCAGCGGAGCTCGGGGGGCCGGGACAGGGGAGGAGACCCAGTACTTC
>TRBV7-6|TRBJ2-5|few|TRBD1
CASSLAPQGGETQYF
TGTGCCAGCAGCTTAGCCCCACAGGGGGGAGAGACCCAGTACTTC
>TRBV5-1|TRBJ1-6|few|TRBD1
CASSLERTGSSPLHF
TGCGCCAGCAGCTTGGAAAGGACAGGGAGCTCACCCCTCCACTTT
>TRBV20-1|TRBJ2-3|few|TRBD2
CSAATSGGSTDTQYF
TGCAGTGCGGCAACTAGCGGGGGGAGCACAGATACGCAGTATTTT
>TRBV29-1|TRBJ1-2|many|TRBD1
CSVRQGSDGYTF
TGCAGCGTTAGACAGGGCTCGGATGGCTACACCTTC
>TRBV20-1|TRBJ2-5|many|-
CSARREVETQYF
TGCAGTGCTAGGAGGGAAGTGGAGACCCAGTACTTC
>TRBV7-2|TRBJ2-4|few|-
CASSPPGVNIQYF
TGTGCCAGCAGCCCTCCAGGGGTAAACATTCAGTACTTC
>TRBV20-1|TRBJ2-1|-|-
CSARGNAYNEQFF
TGCAGTGCTAGAGGCAACGCCTACAATGAGCAGTTCTTC
>TRBV2|TRBJ1-5|many|TRBD1
CASSATGYNQPQHF
TGTGCCAGCAGCGCGACAGGGTACAATCAGCCCCAGCATTTT
>TRBV6-1|TRBJ1-5|few|-
CASSPGHTYQRSQHF
TGTGCCAGCAGCCCGGGACATACCTATCAGCGGTCCCAGCATTTT
>TRBV27|TRBJ2-3|few|-
CASAGGDYTDTQYF
TGTGCCAGCGCCGGCGGCGACTACACAGATACGCAGTATTTT
>TRBV14|TRBJ2-2|-|-
CASSSQINTGELFF
TGTGCCAGCAGCTCGCAAATCAACACCGGGGAGCTGTTTTTT
>TRBV6-2/TRBV6-3|TRBJ1-2|many|TRBD1
CASRPQGNYGYTF
TGTGCCAGCAGGCCACAGGGGAACTATGGCTACACCTTC
>TRBV10-3|TRBJ2-1|few|TRBD2
CAISATSGGATYNEQFF
TGTGCCATCAGTGCAACTAGCGGGGGGGCGACCTACAATGAGCAGTTCTTC
>TRBV20-1|TRBJ2-1|few|-
CSARNVEPYNEQFF
TGCAGTGCTAGAAACGTGGAGCCCTACAATGAGCAGTTCTTC
>TRBV3-1|TRBJ1-1|-|-
CASSPKGGRGVSTEAFF
TGTGCCAGCAGCCCCAAGGGAGGCCGCGGGGTGAGTACTGAAGCTTTCTTT
>TRBV28|TRBJ2-7|many|TRBD1
CASSSGQNNYEQYF
TGTGCCAGCAGTTCGGGACAGAACAACTACGAGCAGTACTTC
>TRBV5-1|TRBJ1-2|-|-
CASSADAYGYTF
TGCGCCAGCAGCGCCGACGCCTATGGCTACACCTTC
>TRBV12-1|TRBJ2-5|-|-
CARGVGLVETQYF
TGTGCCAGGGGCGTTGGGCTCGTAGAGACCCAGTACTTC
>TRBV10-3|TRBJ1-1|many|-
CAISGAGDTEAFF
TGTGCCATCAGTGGAGCCGGGGACACTGAAGCTTTCTTT
>TRBV5-1|TRBJ2-1|many|TRBD2
CASSWTSGGYYNEQFF
TGCGCCAGCAGCTGGACTAGCGGGGGATACTACAATGAGCAGTTCTTC
>TRBV7-9|TRBJ2-2|-|-
CASRGGYTGELFF
TGTGCCAGCAGAGGAGGGTACACCGGGGAGCTGTTTTTT
>TRBV12-3/TRBV12-4|TRBJ2-5|many|-
CASSFSAAQETQYF
TGTGCCAGCAGTTTCTCGGCGGCGCAAGAGACCCAGTACTTC
>TRBV3-1|TRBJ2-5|many|TRBD2
CASSQQAGGGQETQYF
TGTGCCAGCAGCCAACAAGCGGGGGGAGGTCAAGAGACCCAGTACTTC
>TRBV6-2/TRBV6-3|TRBJ1-2|-|-
CASSYNRQANYGYTF
TGTGCCAGCAGTTACAATCGCCAGGCCAACTATGGCTACACCTTC
>TRBV6-5|TRBJ2-2|few|-
CASSLGSPNTGELFF
TGTGCCAGCAGTTTGGGGAGCCCGAACACCGGGGAGCTGTTTTTT
>TRBV24-1|TRBJ2-4|many|-
CATSDGRGGLAKNIQYF
TGTGCCACCAGTGACGGACGTGGAGGGCTGGCCAAAAACATTCAGTACTTC
>TRBV7-2|TRBJ1-1|many|TRBD1
CASSKDRGNTEAFF
TGTGCCAGCAGCAAAGACAGGGGTAACACTGAAGCTTTCTTT
>TRBV7-2|TRBJ2-5|many|TRBD2
CASSLGIAGISGTQYF
TGTGCCAGCAGCTTAGGGATAGCGGGGATTAGTGGGACCCAGTACTTC
>TRBV7-9|TRBJ2-3|-|-
CASSLRSGGGRDTQYF
TGTGCCAGCAGCCTTCGTAGCGGAGGGGGTAGAGATACGCAGTATTTT
>TRBV20-1|TRBJ2-5|few|-
CSASWAGGKETQYF
TGCAGTGCTAGTTGGGCCGGGGGAAAAGAGACCCAGTACTTC
>TRBV3-1|TRBJ2-7|-|TRBD2
CASSLTSSGGSHEQYF
TGTGCCAGCAGCCTGACTTCTAGCGGGGGTTCCCACGAGCAGTACTTC
>TRBV7-8|TRBJ1-1|many|TRBD1
CASSLRQGAVTEAFF
TGTGCCAGCAGCCTAAGACAGGGGGCTGTGACTGAAGCTTTCTTT
>TRBV5-1|TRBJ2-3|many|-
CASTLDGGGTDTQYF
TGCGCCAGCACCCTGGACGGGGGAGGCACAGATACGCAGTATTTT
>TRBV7-3|TRBJ2-3|few|TRBD2
CASSRTSGTTDTQYF
TGTGCCAGCAGCCGTACTAGCGGAACCACAGATACGCAGTATTTT
>TRBV28|TRBJ1-1|many|-
CASSYGRANTEAFF
TGTGCCAGCAGCTACGGACGGGCGAACACTGAAGCTTTCTTT
>TRBV5-1|TRBJ2-5|many|TRBD1
CASSPTGATYQETQYF
TGCGCCAGCAGCCCCACAGGGGCCACCTATCAAGAGACCCAGTACTTC